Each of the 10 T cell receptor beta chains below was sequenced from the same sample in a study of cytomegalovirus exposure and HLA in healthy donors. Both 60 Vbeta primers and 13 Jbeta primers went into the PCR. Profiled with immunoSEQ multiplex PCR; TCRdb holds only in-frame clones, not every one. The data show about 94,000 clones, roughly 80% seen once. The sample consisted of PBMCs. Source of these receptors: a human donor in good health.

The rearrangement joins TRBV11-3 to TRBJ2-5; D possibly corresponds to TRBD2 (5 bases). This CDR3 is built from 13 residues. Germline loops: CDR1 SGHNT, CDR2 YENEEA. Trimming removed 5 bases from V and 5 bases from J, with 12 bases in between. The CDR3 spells CASSQDYRETQYF. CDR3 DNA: TGTGCCAGCAGCCAAGACTACCGGGAGACCCAGTACTTC.

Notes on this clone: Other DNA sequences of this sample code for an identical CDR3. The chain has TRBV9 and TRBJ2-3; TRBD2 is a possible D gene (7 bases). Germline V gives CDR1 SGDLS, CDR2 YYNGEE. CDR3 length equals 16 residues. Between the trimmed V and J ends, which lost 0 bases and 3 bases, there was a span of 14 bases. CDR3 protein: CASSVDSGGGTDTQYF. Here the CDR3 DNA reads TGTGCCAGCAGCGTAGACTCGGGGGGCGGGACAGATACGCAGTATTTT.

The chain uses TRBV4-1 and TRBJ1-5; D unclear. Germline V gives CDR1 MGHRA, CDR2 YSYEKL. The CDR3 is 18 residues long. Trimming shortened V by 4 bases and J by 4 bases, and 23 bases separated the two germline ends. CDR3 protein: CASSPHPRGSESNQPQHF. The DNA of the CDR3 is TGCGCCAGCAGCCCCCACCCCCGGGGTAGTGAGTCAAATCAGCCCCAGCATTTT.

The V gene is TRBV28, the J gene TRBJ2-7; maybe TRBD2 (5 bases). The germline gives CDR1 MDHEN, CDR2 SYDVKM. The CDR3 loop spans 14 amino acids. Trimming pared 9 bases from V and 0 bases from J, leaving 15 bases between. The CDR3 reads CASVETGSSYEQYF. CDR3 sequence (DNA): TGTGCCAGTGTCGAAACGGGGAGCTCCTACGAGCAGTACTTC. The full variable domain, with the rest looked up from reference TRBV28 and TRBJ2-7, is DVKVTQSSRYLVKRTGEKVFLECVQDMDHENMFWYRQDPGLGLRLIYFSYDVKMKEKGDIPEGYSVSREKKERFSLILESASTNQTSMYLCASVETGSSYEQYFGPGTRLTVT.

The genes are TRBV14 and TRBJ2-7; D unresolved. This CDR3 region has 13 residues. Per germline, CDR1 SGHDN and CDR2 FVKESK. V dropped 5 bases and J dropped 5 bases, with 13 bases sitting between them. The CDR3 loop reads CASSVGNLDEQYF. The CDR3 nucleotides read TGTGCCAGCAGCGTGGGCAACTTGGACGAGCAGTACTTC.

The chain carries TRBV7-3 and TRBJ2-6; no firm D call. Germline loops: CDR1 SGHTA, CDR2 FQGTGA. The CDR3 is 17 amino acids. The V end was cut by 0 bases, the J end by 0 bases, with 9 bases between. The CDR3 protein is CASSLTSSGSGANVLTF. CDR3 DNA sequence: TGTGCCAGCAGCTTAACGAGCTCCGGCTCTGGGGCCAACGTCCTGACTTTC.

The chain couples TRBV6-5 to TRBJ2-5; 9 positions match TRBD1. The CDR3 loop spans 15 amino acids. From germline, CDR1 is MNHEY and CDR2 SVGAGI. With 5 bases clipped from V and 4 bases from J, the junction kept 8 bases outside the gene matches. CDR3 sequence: CASSTRGQGLETQYF. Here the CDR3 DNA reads TGTGCCAGCAGTACCCGGGGACAGGGTTTAGAGACCCAGTACTTC.

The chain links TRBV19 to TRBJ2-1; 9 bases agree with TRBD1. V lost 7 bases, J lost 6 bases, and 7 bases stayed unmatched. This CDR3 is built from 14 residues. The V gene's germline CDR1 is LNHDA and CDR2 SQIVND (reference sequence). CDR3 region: CASKEDRGGNEQFF. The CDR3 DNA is TGTGCCAGTAAAGAGGACAGGGGAGGCAATGAGCAGTTCTTC.

In DNA form, the CDR3 reads TGTGCCTGGAGTGTCCGGGGGGCGGAGACCCAGTACTTC. Translated, it gives CAWSVRGAETQYF. The genes are TRBV30 and TRBJ2-5, with D possibly matching TRBD2 (7 bases). Trimming took off 0 bases at V and 5 bases at J, with 10 bases between the two ends. Germline assignment: CDR1 GTSNPN and CDR2 SVGIG (reference sequence). The CDR3 runs to 13 residues.

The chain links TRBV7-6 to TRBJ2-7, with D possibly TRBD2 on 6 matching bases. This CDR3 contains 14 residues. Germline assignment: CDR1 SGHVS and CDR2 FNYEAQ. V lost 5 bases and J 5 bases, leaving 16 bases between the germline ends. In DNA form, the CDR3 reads TGTGCCAGCAGCCAAAGAGGCGGGGTCGACGAGCAGTACTTC. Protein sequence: CASSQRGGVDEQYF.